Described below is a single TCR beta chain sequence and its context. The antigen is not known. Repertoires were generated with immunoSEQ multiplex PCR, while TCRdb's copy carries only in-frame clones and drops some. This table holds 120,000 or so clones, around 89% found once. The data were taken from a study of T cell responses to AZD1222 COVID-19 vaccine. Study information: Both about-4-week and about-12-week second-dose recipients were combined.

Germline V gives CDR1 LNHDA, CDR2 SQIVND (reference sequence). Trimming shortened V by 3 bases and J by 0 bases, and 9 bases separated the two germline ends. The CDR3 totals 14 residues. Study observations and caveats: Only a handful of individuals given AZD1222 were seropositive at baseline.

The input for sequencing was peripheral blood, taken on day 0 of AZD1222 vaccination. The chain employs TRBV19 and TRBJ2-7, with D possibly being TRBD2 (6 bases). The clonotype was recovered from an adult in good health. CDR3 residues: CASSITGSSYEQYF. DNA of the CDR3: TGTGCCAGTAGTATTACCGGGAGCTCCTACGAGCAGTACTTC.